This record covers a single T cell receptor (beta chain). Which antigen it targets is not known. Per-base qualities were not stored, and no clone one base away is much larger. The data were taken from a study of OX40 agonist ivuxolimab in advanced cancers. For the wider study: Ivuxolimab was an agonistic, fully human IgG2 monoclonal antibody directed against OX40 (CD134), a costimulatory receptor. The purpose of peripheral TCRbeta sequencing was to test whether ivuxolimab changed TCR sequence diversity and led to clonal T-cell expansion. In the dose-escalation cohort, 82.7% of patients were male, and the mean age was approximately 60 years, with a range of roughly 20 to 79. Partial responses occurred in three dose-escalation patients, of whom one had hepatocellular carcinoma and two had cutaneous melanoma. Of the 50 to 55 dose-escalation patients, hepatocellular carcinoma was present in about 20, melanoma in some 15, renal cell carcinoma in 9 and head and neck cancer in 9. The paper reports the monotherapy dose-escalation portion (N of about 52 patients) of the phase I ivuxolimab trial. Intravenous ivuxolimab was administered to patients every 2 weeks at six dose levels: 0.01, 0.1, 0.3, 1.5, 3 and 10 mg/kg. Patients were allowed to have had prior anti-PD-1, anti-PD-L1 or anti-CTLA-4 therapy, and approximately 40% of the dose-escalation patients had been treated with checkpoint inhibitors. Overall results and qualifications from the work: At doses of 0.1 to 3.0 mg/kg, clonal expansion of both CD4+ and CD8+ blood T cells was observed from baseline to week 6. After ivuxolimab, CD8+ T cells had more expanded clones than CD4+ T cells on average. In the 0.1-3.0 mg/kg groups, partial responders had among the lowest normalized peripheral clonal expansion, particularly in CD8+ T cells. Low levels of normalized T-cell clonal expansion were also shown by some nonresponding patients. Which antigens the clonally expanded peripheral T cells were specific for was not determined.

Counted from cysteine to phenylalanine, this CDR3 has 19 amino acids. Of all the DNA, just the CDR3 is kept, 57 bases in frame from base 1. V loses 5 bases, J loses 4 bases, and the germline ends lie 26 bases apart. CDR1 and CDR2, looked up from the germline V gene, are SGHVS and FQNEAQ. Patients with a history of autoimmune disease or receiving systemic immunosuppression were excluded from the trial. Peripheral blood for TCR sequencing was collected from all dose cohorts at baseline, on cycle 4 day 1, and on cycle 7 day 1. The samples were drawn from a first-in-human, open-label, multicenter phase I dose-escalation trial of ivuxolimab. Adults with locally advanced or metastatic melanoma, renal cell, hepatocellular, or head and neck squamous cell carcinoma were enrolled in the trial. CD4+ and CD8+ T cells were sorted separately from peripheral blood before TCR sequencing. Genomic DNA was extracted from sorted cells for sequencing of the TCRbeta CDR3 region. The immunoSEQ Assay was used for sequencing of TCRbeta CDR3 regions. TCRdb carries this immuneACCESS record with in-frame sequences only. Its versions omit some clonotypes, under half of them owing to an unresolved V gene in the studies checked, with the rest unexplained. The sample contains just under 65,000 clones, around 85% of them found a single time. The top ten clonotypes cover 1% of the sample.

The V gene is TRBV7-8 and the J gene is TRBJ2-2, with a tentative D gene TRBD1 over 5 matching bases. The specimen comprised CD4+ or CD8+ T cells sorted from blood, sampled in a trial of the OX40 agonist ivuxolimab. The TCR sequence derives from an adult with an advanced solid tumor such as melanoma, head and neck, liver or kidney cancer. CDR3 reads: CASSRMGQSRLVGTGELFF. The bases are TGTGCCAGCAGCCGGATGGGGCAGTCCCGATTAGTAGGCACCGGGGAGCTGTTTTTT. Extended through the reference TRBV7-8 and TRBJ2-2 proteins, this CDR3 yields the full variable domain: GAGVSQSPRYKVAKRGQDVALRCDPISGHVSLFWYQQALGQGPEFLTYFQNEAQLDKSGLPSDRFFAERPEGSVSTLKIQRTQQEDSAVYLCASSRMGQSRLVGTGELFFGEGSRLTVL.